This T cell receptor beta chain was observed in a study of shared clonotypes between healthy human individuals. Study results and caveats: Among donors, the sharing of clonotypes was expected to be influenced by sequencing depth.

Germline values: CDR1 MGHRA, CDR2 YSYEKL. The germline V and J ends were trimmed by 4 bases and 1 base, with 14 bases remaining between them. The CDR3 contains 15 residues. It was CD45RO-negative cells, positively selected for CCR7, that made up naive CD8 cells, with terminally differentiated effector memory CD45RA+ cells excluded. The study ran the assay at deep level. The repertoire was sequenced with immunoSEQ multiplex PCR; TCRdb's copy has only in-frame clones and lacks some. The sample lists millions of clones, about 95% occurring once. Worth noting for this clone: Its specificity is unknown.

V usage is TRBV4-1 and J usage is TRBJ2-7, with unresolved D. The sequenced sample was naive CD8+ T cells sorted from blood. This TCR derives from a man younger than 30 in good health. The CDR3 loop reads CASSRLTEASYEQYF. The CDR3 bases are TGCGCCAGCAGCCGGCTAACCGAGGCATCCTACGAGCAGTACTTC.